The TCR beta chain described here comes from a study of T cell changes during pregnancy in multiple sclerosis. This CDR3 region has 16 residues. Germline lookup yields CDR1 SGHDT and CDR2 YYEEEE. V was shortened by 3 bases and J by 4 bases, with 16 bases between the two germline ends. Produced via immunoSEQ multiplex PCR; TCRdb's table is partial and in-frame only. The data show some 56,000 clones, with 92% seen just once and about 2.9% held by the top ten. The source material was peripheral blood, sampled in the third trimester of pregnancy. The rearrangement joins TRBV5-6 to TRBJ2-2; D may be TRBD2 (6 bases). This sequence was found in a female donor in good health, enrolled as a control in a pregnancy study. In DNA form, the CDR3 reads TGTGCCAGCAGCTGGACTAAGGGAGGTTCCACCGGGGAGCTGTTTTTT. Its translation is CASSWTKGGSTGELFF.